The following is a TCR beta chain sequence with its context. Antigen specificity is unknown. CD45RO-CCR7+CD27+CD95- expression identified naive CD8+ T cells. The data were taken from a study of CXCR3-negative and CXCR3-positive naive CD8 T cells. Study outcomes and limitations: Comparison of naive cells showed more hydrophobic TRB CDR3s in CXCR3-positive than in CXCR3-negative naive cells. Fresh PBMCs were used in most assays, and CXCR3 expression partially decreased after cryopreservation. Similar TRBV-TRBJ usage characterized naive CXCR3-negative and CXCR3-positive cells; memory cells differed. Both of the naive subsets showed about the same high diversity, but memory CD8+ cells had much less.

Via 5' RACE with UMI labels, TRB cDNA libraries were prepared. TCRdb reworked the 5' RACE reads into one entry per CDR3 protein, no DNA. Its table records some 150,000 distinct CDR3 sequences. The sequence came from a human donor in good health. Some clones in this sample may be carry-over from other donors' samples. The sequenced sample consisted of naive CXCR3+ CD8+ T cells from blood. Subset in this sample: CD45RO-CCR7+CD27+CD95- naive CD8+ T cells expressing CXCR3 (TNR3+).

CDR3 residues: CASSYLAGEANEKLFF. V is TRBV6-5 and J is TRBJ1-4. The CDR3 runs 16 residues. Germline-derived CDR1 and CDR2 are MNHEY and SVGAGI.